The 28 T cell receptor beta chains presented below share a single source sample, sequenced in a study of blood T cell repertoires in COVID-19. Sequencing used immunoSEQ multiplex PCR; TCRdb keeps in-frame clones, though not all of them. The table has tens of thousands of clones, roughly 80% seen once; the top ten hold about 6.4%. Input material: peripheral blood. The receptors stem from a human donor in a cohort sampled during active or convalescent COVID-19.

Turning to this clone: Other DNA sequences of this sample code for an identical CDR3. V is TRBV6-6 and J is TRBJ1-1; weak D call: TRBD1 (5 bases). This CDR3 has 17 residues. Germline lookup yields CDR1 MNHNY and CDR2 SVGAGI (reference sequence). Trimming cost V 6 bases and J 0 bases, with 20 bases left between them. The CDR3 loop reads CASRRRDTPDMNTEAFF. Written as DNA, the CDR3 is TGTGCCAGCAGGCGAAGGGATACCCCGGACATGAACACTGAAGCTTTCTTT.

The V call is TRBV2, the J call TRBJ2-5, with 7 bases aligning to TRBD1. Germline CDR1 is SNHLY and CDR2 is FYNNEI. CDR3 size: 13 residues. The V gene end was trimmed by 5 bases and the J gene end by 4 bases; junction bases not matched to a gene: 4. CDR3 coding DNA: TGTGCCAGCAGTCGCGACAGGGTAGAGACCCAGTACTTC. It specifies CASSRDRVETQYF.

J is TRBJ1-1 and V is TRBV25-1, with TRBD1 matching over 8 bases. Germline CDR1 and CDR2: MGHDK and SYGVNS. The CDR3 runs to 14 residues. The J segment lost 3 bases and the V segment lost 6 bases, leaving 6 bases of the junction unmatched. CDR3 in amino acids: CASRTTGEYTEAFF. The CDR3 DNA reads as TGTGCCAGCAGAACGACAGGGGAATACACTGAAGCTTTCTTT.

The rearrangement uses TRBV29-1 and TRBJ1-2; a weak D match, TRBD1 (6 bases). The CDR3 consists of 15 residues. V was pared by 1 base and J by 2 bases, with 14 bases between. Germline V gene data show CDR1 as SQVTM and CDR2 as ANQGSEA. This CDR3 is CSVEGTAFTNYGYTF. The CDR3 coding sequence is TGCAGCGTTGAAGGGACAGCGTTCACAAACTATGGCTACACCTTC.

The CDR3 nucleotides read TGTGCCATCAGTGACTTGGCAGAAGCTTTCTTT. Translation: CAISDLAEAFF. The chain carries TRBV10-3 and TRBJ1-1; no firm D call. The CDR3 covers 11 residues. V was cut by 3 bases and J by 8 bases, with 7 bases left in between. The germline V gene encodes CDR1 ENHRY and CDR2 SYGVKD.

This rearrangement joins TRBV19 to TRBJ2-7; 7 nucleotides line up with TRBD1. Germline-derived CDR1 and CDR2 are LNHDA and SQIVND (reference sequence). V was pared by 4 bases and J by 3 bases, with 6 bases of the junction left unmatched. The CDR3 has 14 residues. The chain's CDR3 is CASSTLRDSYEQYF. DNA for the CDR3: TGTGCCAGTAGTACCCTACGGGACAGCTACGAGCAGTACTTC.

This chain joins TRBV19 and TRBJ2-7, with D maybe TRBD1 (6 bases). The germline CDR1 and CDR2 sequences are LNHDA and SQIVND (reference sequence). The CDR3 extends over 14 amino acids. V was clipped by 0 bases and J by 3 bases, with 9 bases between them. CDR3 nucleotide sequence: TGTGCCAGTAGTATAGAAACAGGGTTCTACGAGCAGTACTTC. It translates to CASSIETGFYEQYF.

V gene TRBV5-6 combines with J gene TRBJ1-2; D is perhaps TRBD1 (6 bases). Trimming left V 0 bases short and J 8 bases short, with 11 bases between. CDR1 and CDR2 from the germline V gene are SGHDT and YYEEEE. The CDR3 totals 13 residues. CDR3 sequence reads: CASSLATGRGYTF. As DNA, the CDR3 is TGTGCCAGCAGCTTGGCCACAGGGCGAGGCTACACCTTC.

This clone showed up just a few times. V and J are TRBV6-2 or TRBV6-3 and TRBJ1-1; 7 positions match TRBD1. The CDR3 loop spans 15 amino acids. CDR1 is MNHEY, CDR2 SVGEGT, per germline. V lost 4 bases to trimming and J lost 1 base; unmatched junction nucleotides: 6. CDR3 residues: CASSSYRGPNTEAFF. CDR3 bases: TGTGCCAGCAGTTCTTACAGGGGACCGAACACTGAAGCTTTCTTT.

This chain connects TRBV7-9 to TRBJ1-3, with D perhaps matching TRBD1 (6 bases). CDR3 length: 17 amino acids. Per the germline V gene, CDR1 is SEHNR and CDR2 is FQNEAQ (reference sequence). Trimming cost V 5 bases and J 0 bases, with 17 bases left between them. CDR3 loop: CASSPEAGDFSGNTIYF. CDR3 coding DNA: TGTGCCAGCAGCCCCGAAGCAGGGGATTTCTCTGGAAACACCATATATTTT.

The table lists this clone with a count of one. V is TRBV30 and J is TRBJ1-1, with a possible D match to TRBD1 (6 bases). The CDR3 consists of 13 residues. The germline V and J ends were trimmed by 3 bases and 2 bases, with 10 bases remaining between them. Germline V CDR1 and CDR2: GTSNPN, SVGIG (reference sequence). The CDR3 here is CAWSQGLNTEAFF. CDR3 DNA sequence: TGTGCCTGGAGCCAGGGGCTAAACACTGAAGCTTTCTTT.

The CDR3 is CASSTRDRGNQPQHF. CDR3 nucleotide sequence: TGTGCCAGCAGTACCCGGGACAGGGGCAATCAGCCCCAGCATTTT. The chain joins TRBV6-5 to TRBJ1-5, with 9 bases lining up with TRBD1. V dropped 5 bases and J dropped 2; count of bases not matched to a gene: 4. The CDR3 extends over 15 amino acids. CDR1 MNHEY and CDR2 SVGAGI come from the germline V gene.

This clone was seen more than once but under ten times. The chain carries TRBV27 and TRBJ2-7, with 7 bases lining up with TRBD2. The J segment lost 0 bases and the V segment lost 2 bases, leaving 4 bases of the junction unmatched. The germline CDR1 and CDR2 sequences are MNHEY and SMNVEV (reference sequence). The CDR3 covers 15 residues. CDR3 nucleotide sequence: TGTGCCAGCAGTTTAGGAGCGGGGATCTCCTACGAGCAGTACTTC. This encodes CASSLGAGISYEQYF.

Comment on this clone: This sample includes further DNA sequences coding for the same CDR3. The rearrangement links TRBV9 to TRBJ2-6, with D tentatively TRBD1 (5 bases). From germline, CDR1 is SGDLS and CDR2 YYNGEE. The CDR3 is 17 amino acids. Deletions cut 0 bases from V and 0 bases from J, with 10 bases between. The CDR3 sequence is CASSVEGRSSGANVLTF. The CDR3, as DNA: TGTGCCAGCAGCGTAGAGGGGCGCAGCTCTGGGGCCAACGTCCTGACTTTC.

J is TRBJ2-3 and V is TRBV11-2, with 8 positions matching TRBD2. This CDR3 is 17 amino acids long. The germline gives CDR1 SGHAT, CDR2 FQNNGV. The junction had 7 bases not matched to a gene; V was cut back by 1 base and J by 1 base. CDR3: CASSLGAGGAGTDTQYF. CDR3 nucleotide sequence: TGTGCCAGCAGCTTAGGGGCGGGGGGCGCCGGCACAGATACGCAGTATTTT.

The rearrangement joins TRBV9 to TRBJ2-1, with TRBD1 matching 9 bases. The CDR3 sequence is 15 residues long. The ends lost 3 bases at V and 7 bases at J; junction bases unmatched: 8. Per germline, CDR1 SGDLS and CDR2 YYNGEE. The CDR3 DNA is TGTGCCAGCAGCGGGGGGACAGGGTCCAGGAATGAGCAGTTCTTC. Protein product: CASSGGTGSRNEQFF.

This clone showed up just once. The chain joins TRBV19 to TRBJ1-3; tentative D call: TRBD1 (6 bases). V lost 5 bases to trimming and J lost 4 bases, with 18 bases between them. CDR3 length: 16 amino acids. Germline V lookup: CDR1 LNHDA, CDR2 SQIVND (reference sequence). CDR3 region: CASSVIRGFYGNTIYF. The CDR3 DNA is TGTGCCAGTAGTGTAATCAGGGGATTCTACGGAAACACCATATATTTT.

The chain recombines TRBV7-2 with TRBJ2-7, with D hard to call. This CDR3 has 12 residues. V was shortened by 5 bases and J by 3 bases, with 8 bases between the two germline ends. Germline V gives CDR1 SGHTA, CDR2 FQGNSA. The CDR3 region has the DNA TGTGCCAGCAGCGCGAATCACTACGAGCAGTACTTC. It codes for CASSANHYEQYF. The full variable domain, completed using reference TRBV7-2 and TRBJ2-7, is GAGVSQSPSNKVTEKGKDVELRCDPISGHTALYWYRQSLGQGLEFLIYFQGNSAPDKSGLPSDRFSAERTGGSVSTLTIQRTQQEDSAVYLCASSANHYEQYFGPGTRLTVT.

The gene calls are TRBV6-5 and TRBJ1-2; 7 positions agree with TRBD1. The germline V gene has CDR1 MNHEY and CDR2 SVGAGI. CDR3 size: 16 residues. The ends lost 2 bases at V and 7 bases at J; junction bases unmatched: 13. The CDR3 DNA sequence: TGTGCCAGCAGTTACACCCCGGGACAGCCATCTATTGGCTACACCTTC. Its translation is CASSYTPGQPSIGYTF.

The rearrangement links TRBV11-3 to TRBJ2-2; 11 bases are shared with TRBD1. CDR1 SGHNT and CDR2 YENEEA come from the germline V gene. After removal of 5 bases from V and 7 bases from J, the junction contained 6 bases not matched to a gene. The length of the CDR3 is 15 residues. CDR3 amino acids: CASSRGTGGGGELFF. Here the CDR3 DNA reads TGTGCCAGCAGCCGAGGGACAGGGGGTGGCGGGGAGCTGTTTTTT.

This chain uses TRBV19 with TRBJ2-7; maybe TRBD1 (5 bases). Trimming pared 7 bases from V and 2 bases from J, leaving 15 bases between. There are 14 residues in the CDR3. Germline lookup yields CDR1 LNHDA and CDR2 SQIVND (reference sequence). CDR3 bases: TGTGCCAGTACCCCGGGCAGGGTCCCCTACGAGCAGTACTTC. Protein sequence: CASTPGRVPYEQYF.

This rearrangement joins TRBV19 to TRBJ1-5, with TRBD1 matching 9 bases. Looked up from germline, CDR1 is LNHDA and CDR2 is SQIVND (reference sequence). Trimming at V came to 5 bases and at J to 2 bases, leaving 7 bases not matched to a gene. The CDR3 consists of 16 residues. DNA for the CDR3: TGTGCCAGTAGTCTACAGGGGGCGGGAGGCAATCAGCCCCAGCATTTT. Translating it yields CASSLQGAGGNQPQHF.

V gene TRBV6-5 combines with J gene TRBJ1-3, with 9 bases identical to TRBD1. The CDR3 covers 16 residues. Germline lookup yields CDR1 MNHEY and CDR2 SVGAGI. V lost 0 bases to trimming and J lost 2 bases; unmatched junction nucleotides: 2. CDR3 protein: CASSYSRTGAGNTIYF. The DNA for the CDR3 is TGTGCCAGCAGTTACTCCCGGACAGGGGCTGGAAACACCATATATTTT.

This clone was seen just once. V gene TRBV2 combines with J gene TRBJ2-5, with D possibly TRBD1 on 5 matching bases. The CDR3 totals 14 residues. Germline V gives CDR1 SNHLY, CDR2 FYNNEI. Trimming took off 1 base at V and 5 bases at J, with 11 bases between the two ends. CDR3 in DNA: TGTGCCAGCAGTGAAGAGGAAGGGGTGGAGACCCAGTACTTC. Translated, it gives CASSEEEGVETQYF.

The rearrangement uses TRBV12-3 or TRBV12-4 and TRBJ2-7; D gene unclear. V lost 6 bases and J lost 0, with 9 bases in between. The CDR3 covers 13 residues. In DNA, the CDR3 is TGTGCCAGCAGCCTTACAGTCTCCTACGAGCAGTACTTC. Its protein is CASSLTVSYEQYF.

CDR3: CASSSTTGESYEQYF. In DNA form, the CDR3 reads TGTGCCAGCAGCTCGACTACGGGCGAGAGCTACGAGCAGTACTTC. The V gene is TRBV11-2, the J gene TRBJ2-7, with D perhaps TRBD2 (5 bases). The CDR3 consists of 15 residues. Trimming left V 4 bases short and J 3 bases short, with 16 bases between. In germline, CDR1 is SGHAT, CDR2 FQNNGV.

The rearrangement uses TRBV4-3 and TRBJ2-2; D call uncertain. Germline V gene sequence: CDR1 LGHNA, CDR2 YSLEER. This CDR3 has 14 amino acids. Between the trimmed V and J ends, which lost 7 bases and 3 bases, there was a span of 12 bases. As DNA, the CDR3 is TGCGCCAGCACCTCCGGTAGCTACACCGGGGAGCTGTTTTTT. It encodes CASTSGSYTGELFF.

The chain has TRBV5-1 and TRBJ1-6; D is undetermined. V lost 0 bases to trimming and J lost 8 bases, with 15 bases between them. Per the germline V gene, CDR1 is SGHRS and CDR2 is YFSETQ. The length of the CDR3 is 16 residues. The CDR3 nucleotides are TGCGCCAGCAGCTTGGAAGCCCGCGCCCGGGATTCACCCCTCCACTTT. It yields the protein CASSLEARARDSPLHF. Looking up the rest from reference TRBV5-1 and TRBJ1-6 gives the full variable domain: KAGVTQTPRYLIKTRGQQVTLSCSPISGHRSVSWYQQTPGQGLQFLFEYFSETQRNKGNFPGRFSGRQFSNSRSEMNVSTLELGDSALYLCASSLEARARDSPLHFGNGTRLTVT.